These 6 T cell receptor beta chains came from one sample sequenced in a study of T cells after yellow fever vaccination. TCRdb itself ran the 5' RACE reads through MiXCR, one entry per CDR3 protein. The sample has around 73,000 distinct CDR3 sequences; around 7.3% are singletons. Source: CD8+ T cells sorted from PBMCs, taken on the day of the yellow fever booster vaccination. These receptor sequences come from a man aged 25-45 years who received the YFV17D yellow fever vaccine.

This clonotype has more than one count but fewer than ten. This chain connects TRBV6-5 to TRBJ1-1, with D unresolved. Germline CDR1 is MNHEY and CDR2 is SVGAGI. CDR3 length equals 14 residues. With 2 bases removed from V and 2 bases from J, the gap between germline ends came to 9 bases. In DNA form, the CDR3 reads TGTGCCAGCAGTTACGTAGATTACAACACTGAAGCTTTCTTT. Its protein is CASSYVDYNTEAFF.

This clonotype appeared a few times. The J gene is TRBJ2-3, the V gene TRBV20-1, with 7 bases matching TRBD2. The germline gives CDR1 DFQATT, CDR2 SNEGSKA (reference sequence). Trimming cost V 3 bases and J 0 bases; bases outside gene matches: 6. This CDR3 contains 15 residues. CDR3 residues: CSARNFSGSTDTQYF. DNA for the CDR3: TGCAGTGCTAGGAATTTTAGCGGGAGCACAGATACGCAGTATTTT.

Only a few counts were recorded for this clonotype. This chain links TRBV7-3 with TRBJ2-3, with D maybe TRBD1 (5 bases). Trimming took off 4 bases at V and 6 bases at J, with 11 bases between the two ends. Germline CDR1 SGHTA, CDR2 FQGTGA. This CDR3 comprises 13 residues. The CDR3 nucleotides are TGTGCCAGCAGCTGGGTGACAGATGATACGCAGTATTTT. Its translation: CASSWVTDDTQYF. Combining the CDR3 with reference TRBV7-3 and TRBJ2-3 gives the whole variable domain GAGVSQTPSNKVTEKGKYVELRCDPISGHTALYWYRQSLGQGPEFLIYFQGTGAADDSGLPNDRFFAVRPEGSVSTLKIQRTERGDSAVYLCASSWVTDDTQYFGPGTRLTVL.

DNA for the CDR3: TGTGCCACCAGCAGTGAGGACGACCGAAATCCGGATGAGCAGTTCTTC. This sequence encodes CATSSEDDRNPDEQFF. The gene calls are TRBV15 and TRBJ2-1; D gene uncertain. The CDR3 has 16 amino acids. Per germline, CDR1 LNHNV and CDR2 YYDKDF (reference sequence). V shed 3 bases and J shed 8 bases, with 20 bases lying between them.

The chain links TRBV28 to TRBJ2-1; 8 bases line up with TRBD2. Germline CDR1 reads MDHEN; CDR2 reads SYDVKM. With 6 bases clipped from V and 1 base from J, the junction kept 8 bases outside the gene matches. The CDR3 loop spans 16 amino acids. The CDR3 DNA reads TGTGCCAGCAGAGAAGCGGGAGTCGGTTCCTACAATGAGCAGTTCTTC. Protein product: CASREAGVGSYNEQFF.

By share, this clonotype counts as medium-sized. The V gene is TRBV5-1, the J gene TRBJ2-7, with D uncertain. The length of the CDR3 is 12 residues. V was shortened by 5 bases and J by 5 bases, with 11 bases between the two germline ends. The germline CDR1 and CDR2 sequences are SGHRS and YFSETQ. The DNA for the CDR3 is TGCGCCAGCAGAGTTGATGACCACGAGCAGTACTTC. Translating gives CASRVDDHEQYF.